The 6 T cell receptor beta chains reported below all come from one sample, sequenced in a study of blood T cell repertoires in COVID-19. The repertoire was sequenced with immunoSEQ multiplex PCR; TCRdb's copy has only in-frame clones and lacks some. The table has over 200,000 clones, about four fifths seen once. Sequencing was done on a sample of peripheral blood. The receptors originated from a woman aged 40 to 50 with acute or convalescent COVID-19.

The chain carries TRBV9 and TRBJ2-5; the match to TRBD2 covers 12 bases. Germline values: CDR1 SGDLS, CDR2 YYNGEE. The CDR3 length is 19 residues. Unmatched junction bases numbered 16, after V lost 3 bases and J lost 4 bases. The CDR3 bases are TGTGCCAGCAGCGCCGACCGACTAGCGGGAGTGATTATTCGAGAGACCCAGTACTTC. It specifies CASSADRLAGVIIRETQYF.

CDR3 sequence reads: CASSAGGMVNSPLHF. The DNA of the CDR3 is TGTGCCAGCAGTGCAGGGGGCATGGTTAATTCACCCCTCCACTTT. The chain has TRBV2 and TRBJ1-6; 8 positions match TRBD1. The CDR3 runs to 15 residues. Looked up from germline, CDR1 is SNHLY and CDR2 is FYNNEI. With 4 bases clipped from V and 6 bases from J, the junction kept 5 bases outside the gene matches.

This chain uses TRBV7-8 with TRBJ1-1; D is perhaps TRBD1 (5 bases). This CDR3 spans 14 amino acids. Germline CDR1 is SGHVS and CDR2 is FQNEAQ. The V and J ends lost 5 bases and 0 bases respectively, with 10 bases between them. In DNA form, the CDR3 reads TGTGCCAGCAGCCCCCGACAGCTGAACACTGAAGCTTTCTTT. Amino acid sequence: CASSPRQLNTEAFF. The complete variable domain, with remaining parts taken from reference TRBV7-8 and TRBJ1-1, reads GAGVSQSPRYKVAKRGQDVALRCDPISGHVSLFWYQQALGQGPEFLTYFQNEAQLDKSGLPSDRFFAERPEGSVSTLKIQRTQQEDSAVYLCASSPRQLNTEAFFGQGTRLTVV.

In this sample, this clone turned up a few times. The chain joins TRBV19 to TRBJ2-1; TRBD2 matches 7 bases. This CDR3 is 16 amino acids long. V lost 3 bases to trimming and J lost 7 bases; unmatched junction nucleotides: 12. Germline values: CDR1 LNHDA, CDR2 SQIVND (reference sequence). The CDR3 loop reads CASSMGRREIGNEQFF. DNA for the CDR3: TGTGCCAGTAGTATGGGCCGGCGGGAGATCGGAAATGAGCAGTTCTTC.

V usage is TRBV11-2 and J usage is TRBJ2-3, with 8 bases matching TRBD2. Germline V gene sequence: CDR1 SGHAT, CDR2 FQNNGV. The CDR3 totals 17 residues. V shed 3 bases and J 2 bases; nucleotides not matched to a gene: 10. The CDR3 spells CASSLAGGGSATDTQYF. The DNA of the CDR3 is TGTGCCAGCAGCTTGGCGGGAGGCGGGAGTGCCACAGATACGCAGTATTTT.

This clone has just a few counts. The chain carries TRBV29-1 and TRBJ1-4, with 7 bases aligning to TRBD1. CDR1 SQVTM and CDR2 ANQGSEA come from the germline V gene. J was trimmed by 0 bases and V by 5 bases; bases with no gene match: 3. CDR3 length equals 14 residues. CDR3 DNA sequence: TGCAGCGTTTACGGGACAGCAACTAATGAAAAACTGTTTTTT. Protein: CSVYGTATNEKLFF.